A selection of T cell receptor beta chains follows, all from one sample in a study of blood T cell repertoires in COVID-19. The repertoire was sequenced with immunoSEQ multiplex PCR; TCRdb's copy has only in-frame clones and lacks some. This table holds fewer than 120,000 clones, roughly nine tenths found once. Sample: peripheral blood. These receptors all stem from a human donor in a cohort sampled during active COVID-19. Each CDR3 is given with its conserved first and last residue. The D gene is left open where the match is weak.

D gene | J gene | V gene | CDR3 protein
TRBD2 | TRBJ2-3 | TRBV4-1 | CASSQGIEGGRNTQYF
TRBD2 | TRBJ2-4 | TRBV6-6 | CASSPETSGSVQYF
. | TRBJ2-5 | TRBV5-1 | CASSGGAFQETQYF
. | TRBJ1-5 | TRBV30 | CAWREQGLYSNQPQHF
. | TRBJ2-5 | TRBV10-3 | CAIRVTGQSQETQYF
TRBD2 | TRBJ2-1 | TRBV4-1 | CASSSKTTSGSGNEQFF
. | TRBJ1-5 | TRBV9 | CASSVGGPNQPQHF
. | TRBJ1-5 | TRBV3-1/TRBV3-2 | CASSRGSGFVNQPQHF
TRBD1 | TRBJ1-6 | TRBV11-3 | CASSPGQGASPLHF
. | TRBJ2-1 | TRBV3-1/TRBV3-2 | CASSQVGGSSYNEQFF